This T cell receptor (beta chain) originates from a study of cytomegalovirus exposure and HLA in healthy donors. Only in-frame clones appear in the TCRdb table, and some are missing; sequencing was by immunoSEQ multiplex PCR. Here the sample spans 110,000 to 150,000 clones, roughly 86% being singletons. The length of the CDR3 is 13 residues. Losses at the gene ends were 6 bases for V and 14 bases for J; bases not matched to a gene: 5. Germline V gives CDR1 MNHEY, CDR2 SVGAGI. This sequence joins TRBV6-5 and TRBJ2-1; TRBD2 agrees at 15 bases. This receptor was taken from a young woman in good health and CMV-seronegative. Source material: PBMCs. DNA of the CDR3: TGTGCCAGCAGGGGACTAGCGGGGGGCCCTGAGTTCTTC. Translated: CASRGLAGGPEFF.